A selection of T cell receptor beta chains follows, all from one sample in a study of T cell responses to AZD1222 COVID-19 vaccine. Clones were read by immunoSEQ multiplex PCR, and TCRdb kept only the in-frame ones, dropping some. The table includes around 120,000 clones, around 87% detected once. The material was peripheral blood, obtained on day 0 of AZD1222 vaccination. These receptors came from an adult in good health. The CDR3 runs from the conserved cysteine through the conserved F or W. A D gene is named only where the DNA matches it firmly. Size values are once, few and many counts, or a class for expanded clones, and some rows have none.

TRBV3-1/TRBV3-2	TRBJ1-4	.	.	CASSQEPGVEKLFF	TGTGCCAGCAGCCAAGAACCGGGGGTTGAAAAACTGTTTTTT
TRBV6-1	TRBJ1-5	.	.	CASSEVLGARGDQPQHF	TGTGCCAGCAGTGAAGTGCTAGGGGCCCGGGGGGATCAGCCCCAGCATTTT
TRBV6-9	TRBJ2-5	many	.	CASSYSPGGRGPQETQYF	TGTGCCAGCAGTTATTCGCCTGGGGGGCGGGGGCCCCAAGAGACCCAGTACTTC
TRBV5-1	TRBJ2-5	.	.	CASSSRQETQYF	TGCGCCAGCAGCAGTCGCCAAGAGACCCAGTACTTC
TRBV3-1/TRBV3-2	TRBJ2-1	.	TRBD1	CASSQGQGHNEQFF	TGTGCCAGCAGCCAGGGACAGGGCCACAATGAGCAGTTCTTC
TRBV9	TRBJ1-3	.	.	CASSARSGNTIYF	TGTGCCAGCAGCGCCCGGTCTGGAAACACCATATATTTT
TRBV15	TRBJ2-7	.	.	CATSREPANYEQYF	TGTGCCACCAGCAGAGAGCCGGCTAACTACGAGCAGTACTTC
TRBV19	TRBJ2-3	.	TRBD1	CASSTGATDTQYF	TGTGCCAGTAGCACAGGGGCAACAGATACGCAGTATTTT
TRBV2	TRBJ1-1	.	.	CASLAAEAFF	TGTGCCAGCTTGGCCGCTGAAGCTTTCTTT
TRBV7-6	TRBJ2-7	.	.	CASSSGTDYEQYF	TGTGCCAGCAGCTCCGGGACGGATTACGAGCAGTACTTC
TRBV5-6	TRBJ2-1	few	.	CASSFPSTHNEQFF	TGTGCCAGCAGCTTCCCAAGTACTCACAATGAGCAGTTCTTC
TRBV27	TRBJ1-1	.	TRBD1	CASSAGTGGSGTEAFF	TGTGCCAGCAGTGCCGGGACAGGGGGCTCGGGTACTGAAGCTTTCTTT
TRBV5-5	TRBJ1-2	few	.	CASSLEGNYGYTF	TGTGCCAGCAGCTTGGAGGGCAACTATGGCTACACCTTC
TRBV29-1	TRBJ1-2	.	.	CSVDRANYGYTF	TGCAGCGTTGACAGGGCTAACTATGGCTACACCTTC
TRBV18	TRBJ2-3	.	TRBD1	CASSPTSGTGEGADTQYF	TGTGCCAGCTCGCCGACCTCCGGGACAGGGGAAGGAGCGGATACGCAGTATTTT
TRBV9	TRBJ2-2	.	TRBD2	CASSATSYTGELFF	TGTGCCAGCAGCGCGACTAGCTACACCGGGGAGCTGTTTTTT
TRBV4-2	TRBJ2-7	.	.	CASSQDREHEQYF	TGTGCCAGCAGCCAAGATAGGGAACACGAGCAGTACTTC
TRBV3-1/TRBV3-2	TRBJ2-1	.	TRBD2	CASKGSGVREQFF	TGTGCCAGCAAAGGTAGCGGGGTCAGAGAGCAGTTCTTC
TRBV2	TRBJ1-2	.	.	CASTPPGGFNYGYTF	TGTGCCAGCACCCCCCCCGGGGGGTTCAACTATGGCTACACCTTC
TRBV5-6	TRBJ2-3	.	.	CASSYRGISGTDTQYF	TGTGCCAGCAGTTACCGGGGGATAAGCGGCACAGATACGCAGTATTTT
TRBV4-1	TRBJ2-7	.	.	CASSFDGPYEQYF	TGCGCCAGCAGCTTCGACGGGCCCTACGAGCAGTACTTC
TRBV25-1	TRBJ1-2	.	.	CASKGGRASTGYTF	TGTGCCAGTAAGGGGGGCAGGGCCAGCACTGGCTACACCTTC
TRBV7-8	TRBJ1-1	.	.	CASSLRDRYTEAFF	TGTGCCAGCAGCTTACGAGACAGGTACACTGAAGCTTTCTTT
TRBV19	TRBJ1-3	.	TRBD1	CASSLRDRSSGNTIYF	TGTGCCAGTAGCCTCCGGGACAGATCCTCTGGAAACACCATATATTTT